The 27 T cell receptor beta chains below were found in one sample sequenced in a study of blood T cells in healthy people across ages. Using a J-beta primer mix together with a sample-barcoded 5' primer, a second PCR was run for roughly 6 to 12 cycles. TCRdb ran MiXCR on the 5' RACE reads and lists one entry per CDR3 protein. This table holds roughly 800,000 distinct CDR3 sequences, more than 45% found once. Sequencing input: blood. Receptors were obtained from a man between 25 and 39 years old in good health.

V is TRBV20-1 and J is TRBJ2-4; perhaps TRBD2 as D (5 bases). The closer fit of TRBJ2-5 to the DNA end suggests the J call may be wrong. Germline CDR1 and CDR2: DFQATT and SNEGSKA (reference sequence). The CDR3 sequence is 12 residues long. The CDR3 sequence: CSVPTGEETQYF. The DNA of the CDR3 is TGCAGTGTCCCGACCGGGGAAGAGACCCAGTACTTC.

This clonotype was recorded a few times. The chain is built from TRBV20-1 and TRBJ1-4; the D is unclear. The CDR3 is 13 amino acids. Germline V lookup: CDR1 DFQATT, CDR2 SNEGSKA (reference sequence). V was trimmed by 0 bases and J by 8 bases, leaving 10 bases between them. Here the CDR3 reads CSAREGPAEKLFF. CDR3 DNA sequence: TGCAGTGCTAGAGAGGGCCCTGCGGAAAAACTGTTTTTT.

The V gene is TRBV10-3, the J gene TRBJ1-1; 7 bases agree with TRBD1. The germline gives CDR1 ENHRY, CDR2 SYGVKD. V gave up 0 bases and J gave up 11 bases; unmatched junction bases: 3. The CDR3 has 12 residues. The CDR3 nucleotides read TGTGCCATCAGTGAGTCGACAGGGAGTGCTTTCTTT. Its translation: CAISESTGSAFF.

Comment on this clonotype: A junction end diverges from the germline sequence, so it may reflect a read error. The chain employs TRBV14 and TRBJ1-2; TRBD1 might be the D (6 bases). Germline lookup yields CDR1 SGHDN and CDR2 FVKESK. The CDR3 has 15 residues. This CDR3 is CASSPRTVSLYGNTF. The DNA of the CDR3 is TGTGCCAGCAGCCCCCGGACAGTCTCTCTCTATGGCAACACCTTC.

For the CDR3, the DNA is TGTGCCACCAGCCGAGGACAGGGGAGGGATGAAAAACTGTTTTTT. It is translated as CATSRGQGRDEKLFF. This chain uses TRBV15 with TRBJ1-4, with TRBD1 matching over 9 bases. Losses at the gene ends were 5 bases for V and 6 bases for J; bases not matched to a gene: 7. The CDR3 is made up of 15 amino acids. Germline-derived CDR1 and CDR2 are LNHNV and YYDKDF (reference sequence).

The rearrangement joins TRBV14 to TRBJ1-2; D remains ambiguous. Germline V lookup: CDR1 SGHDN, CDR2 FVKESK. V lost 0 bases and J 9 bases, leaving 17 bases between the germline ends. The CDR3 extends over 15 amino acids. The CDR3 region has the DNA TGTGCCAGCAGCCAAGACCCCGCTTCACTCGAGCGCTACACCTTC. Translation: CASSQDPASLERYTF.

This clonotype was counted a few times. The chain links TRBV5-1 to TRBJ2-3; 9 nucleotides match TRBD2. The CDR3 runs 18 residues. The trim removed 0 bases at V and 0 bases at J, leaving 8 bases unmatched. Germline CDR1 SGHRS, CDR2 YFSETQ. The CDR3 is CASSLVLQRGASTDTQYF. CDR3 nucleotide sequence: TGCGCCAGCAGCTTGGTCCTTCAGCGGGGGGCTAGCACAGATACGCAGTATTTT. Full variable domain (remainder filled in from reference TRBV5-1 and TRBJ2-3): KAGVTQTPRYLIKTRGQQVTLSCSPISGHRSVSWYQQTPGQGLQFLFEYFSETQRNKGNFPGRFSGRQFSNSRSEMNVSTLELGDSALYLCASSLVLQRGASTDTQYFGPGTRLTVL.

This clonotype has a handful of counts. The chain has TRBV29-1 and TRBJ2-7; weak D call: TRBD2 (6 bases). Trimming removed 7 bases from V and 0 bases from J, with 16 bases in between. CDR3 length: 14 amino acids. Germline lookup yields CDR1 SQVTM and CDR2 ANQGSEA. The DNA for the CDR3 is TGCAGCGCCCGAAGGGCGGGAAGCTCCTACGAGCAGTACTTC. Translated: CSARRAGSSYEQYF.

J is TRBJ2-5 and V is TRBV30; D possibly corresponds to TRBD1 (6 bases). The J call could be wrong; TRBJ2-7 is a better fit for the DNA end. From germline, CDR1 is GTSNPN and CDR2 SVGIG (reference sequence). The CDR3 length is 14 residues. This CDR3 reads CAWSDPDRLYEQYF. CDR3 nucleotides: TGTGCCTGGAGTGACCCCGACAGGCTCTACGAGCAGTACTTC.

V is TRBV21-1 and J is TRBJ2-7. TRBV21-1 is recorded as a pseudogene. CDR3 length equals 12 residues. The CDR3 spells CASSKPFREQYF. The DNA for the CDR3 is TGTGCCAGCAGCAAACCCTTTCGGGAGCAGTACTTC.

The chain joins TRBV18 to TRBJ2-7; D ambiguous. Germline loops: CDR1 KGHSH, CDR2 LQKENI. There are 14 residues in the CDR3. V lost 6 bases, J lost 5 bases, and 17 bases lay in between. CDR3: CASSSDPSIDEQYF. The DNA for the CDR3 is TGTGCCAGCTCCTCCGACCCAAGCATCGACGAGCAGTACTTC. The full variable domain, with the rest looked up from reference TRBV18 and TRBJ2-7, is NAGVMQNPRHLVRRRGQEARLRCSPMKGHSHVYWYRQLPEEGLKFMVYLQKENIIDESGMPKERFSAEFPKEGPSILRIQQVVRGDSAAYFCASSSDPSIDEQYFGPGTRLTVT.

The genes are TRBV13 and TRBJ2-6, with 7 bases fitting TRBD2. This CDR3 has 16 residues. J gave up 2 bases and V 4 bases, and 5 bases lay outside the gene matches. The germline V gene has CDR1 PRHDT and CDR2 FYEKMQ (reference sequence). CDR3 sequence: CASSSGGTPGANVLTF. The DNA for the CDR3 is TGTGCCAGCAGCTCCGGGGGGACGCCTGGGGCCAACGTCCTGACTTTC.

V gene TRBV10-3 combines with J gene TRBJ2-3; no firm D call. The CDR3 consists of 12 residues. Germline V gene lookup returns CDR1 ENHRY and CDR2 SYGVKD. Trimming cost V 3 bases and J 4 bases, with 5 bases left between them. The CDR3 loop reads CAISDGSDTQYF. DNA for the CDR3: TGTGCCATCAGTGACGGTTCAGATACGCAGTATTTT.

This clonotype showed up just a few times. The gene calls are TRBV20-1 and TRBJ1-1; D is unclear. Germline CDR1 reads DFQATT; CDR2 reads SNEGSKA (reference sequence). This CDR3 spans 12 amino acids. With 5 bases removed from V and 0 bases from J, the gap between germline ends came to 7 bases. The CDR3 region is CSASRLNTEAFF. CDR3 sequence (DNA): TGCAGTGCTTCCCGGCTGAACACTGAAGCTTTCTTT.

The V and J genes are TRBV3-1 and TRBJ2-7; D is undetermined. Trimming cost V 3 bases and J 2 bases, with 17 bases left between them. The germline V gene encodes CDR1 LGHDT and CDR2 YNNKEL (reference sequence). This CDR3 comprises 16 residues. CDR3 loop: CASSHGRRLGPYEQYF. The CDR3 DNA is TGTGCCAGCAGCCACGGACGGCGGTTAGGGCCCTACGAGCAGTACTTC.

This clonotype was seen a few times. The chain is built from TRBV5-1 and TRBJ2-5, with 9 bases lining up with TRBD2. Unmatched junction bases numbered 9, after V lost 4 bases and J lost 5 bases. This CDR3 is 15 amino acids long. Per the germline V gene, CDR1 is SGHRS and CDR2 is YFSETQ. The CDR3 bases are TGCGCCAGCAGCAGGGGACTAGCCGTTGATGAGACCCAGTACTTC. It is translated as CASSRGLAVDETQYF.

This clonotype was seen a few times. The chain combines TRBV7-9 with TRBJ2-7; D not resolved. The V end was cut by 1 base, the J end by 2 bases, with 12 bases between. CDR1 is SEHNR, CDR2 FQNEAQ, per germline (reference sequence). This CDR3 contains 15 residues. The CDR3: CASSLVKGSTYEQYF. The CDR3 DNA is TGTGCCAGCAGCTTAGTAAAGGGATCAACCTACGAGCAGTACTTC.

This clonotype appeared a single time. The chain recombines TRBV5-4 with TRBJ2-3; no clear D gene. The CDR3 loop spans 14 amino acids. Trimming took 1 base from V and 4 from J, leaving 10 bases between them. CDR1 and CDR2 (germline): SGHNT, YYREEE (reference sequence). CDR3 nucleotide sequence: TGTGCCAGCAGCTTGTCTTCCAGATCAGATACGCAGTATTTT. Translation: CASSLSSRSDTQYF.

In its sample, this clonotype was seen a few times. The chain joins TRBV28 to TRBJ2-7; 11 bases are a match to TRBD1. V lost 2 bases and J lost 1; bases outside the gene matches: 4. This CDR3 contains 16 residues. In germline, CDR1 is MDHEN, CDR2 SYDVKM. Here the CDR3 DNA reads TGTGCCAGCAGTTTAGCTGGACAGGGGGCATCCTACGAGCAGTACTTC. Amino acids: CASSLAGQGASYEQYF. The entire variable domain, with the rest obtained from reference TRBV28 and TRBJ2-7, is as follows: DVKVTQSSRYLVKRTGEKVFLECVQDMDHENMFWYRQDPGLGLRLIYFSYDVKMKEKGDIPEGYSVSREKKERFSLILESASTNQTSMYLCASSLAGQGASYEQYFGPGTRLTVT.

The table lists this clonotype with a few counts. This chain joins TRBV20-1 and TRBJ2-1, with 8 bases that match TRBD1. This CDR3 is 13 amino acids long. Trimming removed 5 bases from V and 9 bases from J; junction bases left unmatched: 9. Germline CDR1 DFQATT, CDR2 SNEGSKA (reference sequence). The CDR3 nucleotides are TGCAGTGCTGATAGCAGGGGGCGCGGTGAGCAGTTCTTC. Amino acid sequence: CSADSRGRGEQFF.

This chain uses TRBV24-1 with TRBJ2-3; D uncertain. CDR1 KGHDR and CDR2 SFDVKD come from the germline V gene. Trimming pared 5 bases from V and 2 bases from J, leaving 10 bases between. The CDR3 is 14 residues long. CDR3: CATSGGVFTDTQYF. DNA of the CDR3: TGTGCCACCAGTGGTGGGGTTTTCACAGATACGCAGTATTTT.

In DNA form, the CDR3 reads TGCAGTGCCCCTAGGGGACAGCGTTACGGGGAGCTGTTTTTT. Its translation is CSAPRGQRYGELFF. J is TRBJ2-2 and V is TRBV20-1; 7 bases are a match to TRBD1. The germline CDR1 and CDR2 sequences are DFQATT and SNEGSKA (reference sequence). The CDR3 covers 14 residues. Trimming removed 6 bases from V and 7 bases from J; junction bases left unmatched: 11.

The V call is TRBV5-6, the J call TRBJ2-1; tentatively, D is TRBD1 (6 bases). V lost 0 bases, J lost 9 bases, and 10 bases lay in between. The CDR3 runs to 13 residues. The germline CDR1 and CDR2 sequences are SGHDT and YYEEEE. The CDR3 loop is CASSLDRVPEQFF. The CDR3 DNA follows: TGTGCCAGCAGCTTGGACAGGGTACCTGAGCAGTTCTTC.

This clonotype came up a few times. The chain is built from TRBV4-2 and TRBJ2-7; the D gene could be TRBD1 or TRBD2 (5 bases each). The V end lost 4 bases, the J end lost 4 bases, and 17 bases lay between the germline ends. Per germline, CDR1 LGHNA and CDR2 YNFKEQ. The CDR3 is 15 residues long. The CDR3 reads CASSPTRETDYEQYF. The CDR3 coding sequence is TGTGCCAGCAGCCCTACCAGGGAGACTGATTACGAGCAGTACTTC.

V gene TRBV7-9 combines with J gene TRBJ2-4; D could derive from TRBD1 or TRBD2 (5 bases each). The DNA end is more similar to TRBJ2-7, so the J call may be wrong. This CDR3 contains 15 residues. In germline, CDR1 is SEHNR, CDR2 FQNEAQ (reference sequence). CDR3 nucleotides: TGTGCCAGCAGCTTCGGGGACCTTAACATCTACGAGCAGTACTTC. Its protein is CASSFGDLNIYEQYF.

This clonotype was observed a single time. V is TRBV5-1 and J is TRBJ1-2; 9 bases match TRBD1. CDR3 length: 14 amino acids. V was pared by 4 bases and J by 6 bases, with 7 bases of the junction left unmatched. Germline loops: CDR1 SGHRS, CDR2 YFSETQ. Here the CDR3 reads CASSRGTGNHGYTF. In DNA, the CDR3 is TGCGCCAGCAGCAGGGGGACAGGGAACCATGGCTACACCTTC.

This clonotype was seen only a few times. The V and J genes are TRBV6-5 and TRBJ1-2; D may be TRBD1 (5 bases). The germline V gene has CDR1 MNHEY and CDR2 SVGAGI. V was clipped by 7 bases and J by 6 bases, with 18 bases between them. This CDR3 contains 14 residues. The CDR3 protein is CASTDQGRGDGYTF. The CDR3 nucleotides read TGTGCCAGCACTGACCAGGGTCGGGGCGATGGCTACACCTTC.